The 15 T cell receptor beta chains given below trace back to one sample, sequenced in a study of blood T cell repertoires in COVID-19. Profiling relied on immunoSEQ multiplex PCR, and the TCRdb table lists in-frame clones only, not all of them. The sample comprises around 190,000 clones, about four fifths of which are singletons, and 6.9% rests with the top ten. Sequencing input: peripheral blood. These receptor sequences come from a man aged 60-69 years with acute or convalescent COVID-19.

The J gene is TRBJ2-1, the V gene TRBV5-8, with 8 nucleotides matching TRBD2. The CDR3 sequence is 15 residues long. Germline V gene data show CDR1 as SGHTS and CDR2 as YDEGEE. V shed 4 bases and J 0 bases; nucleotides not matched to a gene: 3. The CDR3 reads CASSLRGGSYNEQFF. CDR3 bases: TGTGCCAGCAGCCTACGGGGGGGCTCCTACAATGAGCAGTTCTTC.

CDR3 residues: CASSIDGPSGGADTQYF. CDR3 nucleotides: TGTGCCAGTAGTATAGATGGGCCTAGCGGGGGCGCAGATACGCAGTATTTT. The chain has TRBV19 and TRBJ2-3; 10 nucleotides match TRBD2. CDR3 size: 17 residues. The V gene's germline CDR1 is LNHDA and CDR2 SQIVND (reference sequence). Unmatched junction bases numbered 7, after V lost 0 bases and J lost 4 bases.

The chain joins TRBV3-1 (or the pseudogene TRBV3-2) to TRBJ2-7; the match to TRBD1 covers 8 bases. CDR1 and CDR2 from the germline V gene are LGHDT and YNNKEL (reference sequence). This CDR3 is built from 12 residues. Losses at the gene ends were 0 bases for V and 9 bases for J; bases not matched to a gene: 1. The CDR3 sequence is CASSQDDRGQYF. The CDR3 region has the DNA TGTGCCAGCAGCCAAGATGACAGGGGGCAGTACTTC.

V is TRBV24-1 and J is TRBJ2-3; 8 bases agree with TRBD2. The J segment lost 2 bases and the V segment lost 6 bases, leaving 18 bases of the junction unmatched. The CDR3 totals 19 residues. Germline values: CDR1 KGHDR, CDR2 SFDVKD. CDR3 sequence (DNA): TGTGCCACCAGTCCAGGTAGCGGGACAAAAGAAATACACACAGATACGCAGTATTTT. This sequence encodes CATSPGSGTKEIHTDTQYF.

This clone was recorded a few times. The chain employs TRBV25-1 and TRBJ1-2; D is undetermined. Trimming took 8 bases from V and 1 from J, leaving 14 bases between them. This CDR3 is 14 amino acids long. Germline assignment: CDR1 MGHDK and CDR2 SYGVNS. The CDR3: CASSPTNVNYGYTF. The CDR3 region has the DNA TGTGCCAGCTCCCCGACAAACGTTAACTATGGCTACACCTTC.

V usage is TRBV6-1 and J usage is TRBJ1-1, with unresolved D. V lost 2 bases and J 1 base, leaving 5 bases between the germline ends. This CDR3 is built from 13 residues. In germline, CDR1 is MNHNS, CDR2 SASEGT. The CDR3 protein is CASSEPGNTEAFF. As DNA, the CDR3 is TGTGCCAGCAGTGAACCGGGGAACACTGAAGCTTTCTTT.

V gene TRBV9 combines with J gene TRBJ1-2; D ambiguous. From germline, CDR1 is SGDLS and CDR2 YYNGEE. The CDR3 is made up of 13 amino acids. V was clipped by 4 bases and J by 9 bases, with 16 bases between them. The CDR3 protein is CASSPGEAERYTF. In DNA, the CDR3 is TGTGCCAGCAGCCCCGGCGAGGCTGAGCGCTACACCTTC.

The chain combines TRBV5-1 with TRBJ1-1; tentative D call: TRBD1 (6 bases). The CDR3 consists of 14 residues. The germline V and J ends were trimmed by 4 bases and 1 base, with 11 bases remaining between them. Germline CDR1 SGHRS, CDR2 YFSETQ. CDR3 sequence: CASSPTDRNTEAFF. CDR3 nucleotide sequence: TGCGCCAGCAGCCCAACGGACAGGAACACTGAAGCTTTCTTT.

This clone was detected once. The chain is built from TRBV10-1 and TRBJ2-1; 7 bases map to TRBD2. The length of the CDR3 is 17 residues. Germline trimming cut 4 bases from V and 5 bases from J; bases unmatched to any gene: 14. Germline V lookup: CDR1 WNHNN, CDR2 SYGVQD (reference sequence). The CDR3 DNA is TGCGCCAGCAGTGGGGAAAAAGGGACGGGAGGCCACAATGAGCAGTTCTTC. It translates to CASSGEKGTGGHNEQFF.

The sample holds one count of this clone. The gene calls are TRBV7-6 and TRBJ2-7, with D hard to call. The CDR3 contains 13 residues. Germline loops: CDR1 SGHVS, CDR2 FNYEAQ. Trimming took off 4 bases at V and 0 bases at J, with 7 bases between the two ends. The CDR3 DNA reads TGTGCCAGCAGCTCACTAAGCTCCTACGAGCAGTACTTC. Translation gives CASSSLSSYEQYF. Full variable domain (missing parts from reference TRBV7-6 and TRBJ2-7): GAGVSQSPRYKVTKRGQDVALRCDPISGHVSLYWYRQALGQGPEFLTYFNYEAQQDKSGLPNDRFSAERPEGSISTLTIQRTEQRDSAMYRCASSSLSSYEQYFGPGTRLTVT.

V is TRBV4-2 and J is TRBJ2-1; 14 bases line up with TRBD2. Per germline, CDR1 LGHNA and CDR2 YNFKEQ. The junction had 5 bases not matched to a gene; V was cut back by 4 bases and J by 6 bases. CDR3 length equals 16 residues. The CDR3 bases are TGTGCCAGCAGCCGAGGCGGGACTAGCGGGGGCAATGAGCAGTTCTTC. This sequence encodes CASSRGGTSGGNEQFF.

The CDR3 sequence is CATSGGGSGSGTYNEQFF. DNA for the CDR3: TGTGCCACCAGTGGAGGGGGTAGCGGGAGTGGAACCTACAATGAGCAGTTCTTC. The rearrangement links TRBV24-1 to TRBJ2-1, with 9 bases lining up with TRBD2. CDR1 is KGHDR, CDR2 SFDVKD, per germline. Trimming took 5 bases from V and 2 from J; bases not matched to a gene: 12. The CDR3 has 18 residues.

This chain joins TRBV13 and TRBJ2-1; 12 nucleotides line up with TRBD2. The CDR3 is 16 residues long. V was pared by 4 bases and J by 5 bases, with 6 bases of the junction left unmatched. CDR1 is PRHDT and CDR2 is FYEKMQ in the germline V gene (reference sequence). The CDR3 nucleotides read TGTGCCAGCAGCTCCAGGACTAGCGGGATGAACAATGAGCAGTTCTTC. Translated: CASSSRTSGMNNEQFF.

V is TRBV4-1 and J is TRBJ2-3, with 8 bases aligning to TRBD2. This CDR3 has 15 amino acids. Germline loops: CDR1 MGHRA, CDR2 YSYEKL. Germline trimming cut 8 bases from V and 5 bases from J; bases unmatched to any gene: 12. CDR3: CASSTSGSQGDTQYF. The CDR3 region has the DNA TGCGCCAGCTCTACTAGCGGCTCCCAGGGAGATACGCAGTATTTT.

CDR3 coding DNA: TGTGCCATCAGTGAGTCGACAGGGACAGATACGCAGTATTTT. Protein sequence: CAISESTGTDTQYF. The gene calls are TRBV10-3 and TRBJ2-3, with 7 positions matching TRBD1. V lost 0 bases, J lost 3 bases, and 0 bases stayed unmatched. In germline, CDR1 is ENHRY, CDR2 SYGVKD. CDR3 length: 14 residues.